These 16 T cell receptor beta chains came from one sample sequenced in a study of cytomegalovirus exposure and HLA in healthy donors. The PCR made use of 60 Vbeta and 13 Jbeta primers. The method was immunoSEQ multiplex PCR; TCRdb's version includes in-frame clones alone and lacks a portion of them. Seen here are more than 140,000 clones, roughly 64% observed once, and the top ten hold less than 3.5%. Sequences were obtained from PBMCs. The origin of the receptors is a young woman in good health and CMV-seropositive.

This chain connects TRBV29-1 to TRBJ2-1; TRBD2 matches 10 bases. Germline assignment: CDR1 SQVTM and CDR2 ANQGSEA. This CDR3 spans 13 amino acids. V lost 7 bases and J lost 4; bases outside the gene matches: 4. The CDR3 coding sequence is TGCAGCGGAATAGCGGGGGGTTACAATGAGCAGTTCTTC. Translated, it gives CSGIAGGYNEQFF.

This chain joins TRBV5-1 and TRBJ1-2, with 9 bases aligning to TRBD1. The V gene's germline CDR1 is SGHRS and CDR2 YFSETQ. The CDR3 loop spans 17 amino acids. Trimming removed 2 bases from V and 4 bases from J; junction bases left unmatched: 12. CDR3 in amino acids: CASSLLVPGQGTYGYTF. CDR3 in DNA: TGCGCCAGCAGCTTATTAGTCCCGGGACAGGGAACCTATGGCTACACCTTC.

On this clone itself: Other DNA sequences in this sample translate to the same CDR3. The chain couples TRBV4-2 to TRBJ2-1; D perhaps matches TRBD2 (5 bases). Germline-derived CDR1 and CDR2 are LGHNA and YNFKEQ. With 0 bases removed from V and 10 bases from J, the gap between germline ends came to 19 bases. The CDR3 length is 16 residues. The DNA of the CDR3 is TGTGCCAGCAGCCAAGAGCTCCTACGGGGTGGGAACGAGCAGTTCTTC. It is translated as CASSQELLRGGNEQFF.

CDR3 bases: TGTGCCAGCAGGGAGACGGAAAATTCACCCCTCCACTTT. It translates to CASRETENSPLHF. The V call is TRBV6-1, the J call TRBJ1-6; unclear D gene. Trimming stripped 6 bases from V and 7 bases from J, with 10 bases between. This CDR3 is built from 13 residues. Germline CDR1 and CDR2: MNHNS and SASEGT.

In nucleotides, the CDR3 is TGTGCCAGCAGGCCTGCGAGCCTCCTCAATCAGCCCCAGCATTTT. Translated, it gives CASRPASLLNQPQHF. V and J are TRBV28 and TRBJ1-5, with D unresolved. With 6 bases removed from V and 3 bases from J, the gap between germline ends came to 15 bases. CDR3 length: 15 residues. Germline values: CDR1 MDHEN, CDR2 SYDVKM.

The rearrangement uses TRBV30 and TRBJ1-5; the D is unclear. The germline V and J ends were trimmed by 2 bases and 0 bases, with 20 bases remaining between them. Germline assignment: CDR1 GTSNPN and CDR2 SVGIG (reference sequence). CDR3 length: 18 amino acids. CDR3 in amino acids: CAWSIRRGGGYSNQPQHF. The CDR3 DNA reads as TGTGCCTGGAGTATCCGGCGGGGTGGAGGGTATAGCAATCAGCCCCAGCATTTT.

V and J are TRBV5-1 and TRBJ1-1; D is perhaps TRBD1 (6 bases). V shed 4 bases and J shed 7 bases, with 20 bases lying between them. This CDR3 has 15 amino acids. Germline CDR1 is SGHRS and CDR2 is YFSETQ. The CDR3 bases are TGCGCCAGCAGCCGCATAGGGGCAGGGGCGCGTGAAGCTTTCTTT. As protein: CASSRIGAGAREAFF. Looking up the rest from reference TRBV5-1 and TRBJ1-1 gives the full variable domain: KAGVTQTPRYLIKTRGQQVTLSCSPISGHRSVSWYQQTPGQGLQFLFEYFSETQRNKGNFPGRFSGRQFSNSRSEMNVSTLELGDSALYLCASSRIGAGAREAFFGQGTRLTVV.

The genes are TRBV2 and TRBJ2-1, with 7 bases that match TRBD2. With 8 bases clipped from V and 14 bases from J, the junction kept 9 bases outside the gene matches. The germline V gene encodes CDR1 SNHLY and CDR2 FYNNEI. The CDR3 contains 11 residues. CDR3 protein: CASGEGSTEFF. The CDR3 coding sequence is TGTGCCAGCGGGGAGGGTTCCACCGAGTTCTTC.

CDR3 protein: CASSLLGGLGYEQYF. The CDR3 nucleotides read TGTGCCAGCAGCTTATTGGGGGGGCTAGGATACGAGCAGTACTTC. The V gene is TRBV7-8, the J gene TRBJ2-7, with D possibly being TRBD2 (7 bases). In germline, CDR1 is SGHVS, CDR2 FQNEAQ. The ends were cut back, 2 bases at V and 4 bases at J, with 15 bases in the middle. The CDR3 runs 15 residues.

This clone was detected a few times. The rearrangement uses TRBV6-5 and TRBJ2-1; 8 nucleotides match TRBD1. The CDR3 loop spans 14 amino acids. CDR1 and CDR2 from the germline V gene are MNHEY and SVGAGI. The V and J ends lost 1 base and 6 bases, in that order; junction bases with no gene match: 2. Here the CDR3 DNA reads TGTGCCAGCAGTTACTACAGGGGGGCCAATGAGCAGTTCTTC. As protein: CASSYYRGANEQFF.

Concerning this clone itself: The junction differs from germline at one of its ends, possibly a read error. The chain recombines TRBV5-6 with TRBJ1-1; 10 nucleotides line up with TRBD1. The CDR3 has 19 amino acids. Germline V gene sequence: CDR1 SGHDT, CDR2 YYEEEE. CDR3 in amino acids: CASSLGLHRQGAFNTAAFF. The CDR3 region has the DNA TGTGCCAGCAGCTTGGGGCTTCATCGACAGGGGGCGTTTAACACTGCAGCTTTCTTT.

This clone was observed a handful of times. CDR3 bases: TGTGCCAGTAGTATGGGAACAGGGGTAACTGAAGCTTTCTTT. It translates to CASSMGTGVTEAFF. V usage is TRBV19 and J usage is TRBJ1-1, with TRBD1 matching 7 bases. Germline V gene data show CDR1 as LNHDA and CDR2 as SQIVND (reference sequence). CDR3 length equals 14 residues. The V gene end was trimmed by 3 bases and the J gene end by 5 bases; junction bases not matched to a gene: 6.

This chain links TRBV5-4 with TRBJ1-4; maybe TRBD1 (6 bases). The V gene lost 7 bases and the J gene lost 5 bases, with 24 bases spanning the gap. Germline CDR1 reads SGHNT; CDR2 reads YYREEE (reference sequence). This CDR3 is built from 17 residues. Written as DNA, the CDR3 is TGTGCCAGCTCACTCAAATTGGGGGGGGCTCCCAATGAAAAACTGTTTTTT. Translated: CASSLKLGGAPNEKLFF.

The V call is TRBV6-5, the J call TRBJ2-1, with 7 bases aligning to TRBD2. The CDR3 covers 15 residues. Unmatched junction bases numbered 4, after V lost 5 bases and J lost 0 bases. The germline gives CDR1 MNHEY, CDR2 SVGAGI. The CDR3 DNA is TGTGCCAGCAGTCACGGGGGGAGCTCCTACAATGAGCAGTTCTTC. It translates to CASSHGGSSYNEQFF.

V gene TRBV7-9 combines with J gene TRBJ2-3; TRBD1 matches at 8 bases. Trimming cost V 4 bases and J 2 bases; bases outside gene matches: 5. The CDR3 has 15 residues. From germline, CDR1 is SEHNR and CDR2 FQNEAQ (reference sequence). The CDR3 DNA is TGTGCCAGCAGCTCCCGGGACAGGTACACAGATACGCAGTATTTT. As protein: CASSSRDRYTDTQYF.

The J gene is TRBJ1-1, the V gene TRBV5-6; no firm D call. The germline CDR1 and CDR2 sequences are SGHDT and YYEEEE. V lost 4 bases to trimming and J lost 7 bases, with 11 bases between them. CDR3 length equals 12 residues. This CDR3 is CASSIPWSEAFF. Written as DNA, the CDR3 is TGTGCCAGCAGCATACCGTGGAGTGAAGCTTTCTTT.